This TCR beta chain is drawn from a study of cytomegalovirus exposure and HLA in healthy donors. Germline trimming cut 0 bases from V and 6 bases from J; bases unmatched to any gene: 12. This CDR3 has 17 residues. Germline lookup yields CDR1 LNHNV and CDR2 YYDKDF (reference sequence). Points on this clone: The antigen is unknown.

Regarding the study as a whole: As was reported, the HLA-A and HLA-B alleles of most subjects were accurately predicted from TCR beta sequences.

The PCR used 60 Vbeta and 13 Jbeta primers. Sequenced by immunoSEQ multiplex PCR; TCRdb stores in-frame clones only, minus some. This table holds some 100,000 clones, about 68% found once. Sequenced: PBMCs. This TCR was sampled from a male donor in good health and CMV-seropositive. The chain uses TRBV15 and TRBJ2-3; TRBD2 matches 7 bases. CDR3 loop: CATSRDQERGGSDTQYF. The DNA for the CDR3 is TGTGCCACCAGCAGAGATCAGGAGCGGGGCGGGTCTGATACGCAGTATTTT.